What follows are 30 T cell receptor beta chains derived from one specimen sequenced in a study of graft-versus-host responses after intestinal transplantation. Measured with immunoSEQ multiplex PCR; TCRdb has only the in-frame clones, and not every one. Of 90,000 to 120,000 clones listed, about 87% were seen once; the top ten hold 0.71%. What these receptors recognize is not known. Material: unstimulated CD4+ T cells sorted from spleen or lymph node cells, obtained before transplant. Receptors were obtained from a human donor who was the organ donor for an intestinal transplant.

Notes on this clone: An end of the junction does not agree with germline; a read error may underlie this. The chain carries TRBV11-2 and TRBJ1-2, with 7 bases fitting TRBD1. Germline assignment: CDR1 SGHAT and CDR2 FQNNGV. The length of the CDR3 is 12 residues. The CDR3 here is CASSRDSYVYTF. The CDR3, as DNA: TGTGCCAGCAGCAGGGACAGCTATGTCTACACCTTC.

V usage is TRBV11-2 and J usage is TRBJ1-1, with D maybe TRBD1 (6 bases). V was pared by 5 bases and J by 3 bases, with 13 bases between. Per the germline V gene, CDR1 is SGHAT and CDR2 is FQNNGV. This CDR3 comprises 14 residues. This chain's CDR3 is CASSPRGGYTEAFF. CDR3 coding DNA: TGTGCCAGCAGCCCAAGAGGGGGATACACTGAAGCTTTCTTT.

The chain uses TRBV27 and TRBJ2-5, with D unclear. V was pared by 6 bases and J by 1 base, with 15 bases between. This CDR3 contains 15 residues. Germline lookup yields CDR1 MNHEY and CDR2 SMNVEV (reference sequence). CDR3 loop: CASSQYYKSQETQYF. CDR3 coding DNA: TGTGCCAGCAGCCAATACTATAAAAGCCAAGAGACCCAGTACTTC.

CDR3 amino acids: CASSEKEGGSGRGYGYTF. In nucleotides, the CDR3 is TGTGCCAGCAGCGAGAAGGAGGGAGGATCCGGGCGAGGCTATGGCTACACCTTC. The chain joins TRBV9 to TRBJ1-2, with no clear D. Per the germline V gene, CDR1 is SGDLS and CDR2 is YYNGEE. The CDR3 runs to 18 residues. With 3 bases removed from V and 4 bases from J, the gap between germline ends came to 25 bases. Together with reference TRBV9 and TRBJ1-2, the CDR3 gives the full variable domain: DSGVTQTPKHLITATGQRVTLRCSPRSGDLSVYWYQQSLDQGLQFLIQYYNGEERAKGNILERFSAQQFPDLHSELNLSSLELGDSALYFCASSEKEGGSGRGYGYTFGSGTRLTVV.

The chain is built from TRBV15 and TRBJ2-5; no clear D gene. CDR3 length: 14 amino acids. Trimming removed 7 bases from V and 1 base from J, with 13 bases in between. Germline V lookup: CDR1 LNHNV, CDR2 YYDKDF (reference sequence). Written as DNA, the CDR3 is TGTGCCACCAAGTTGCACGCGGTCCAAGAGACCCAGTACTTC. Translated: CATKLHAVQETQYF.

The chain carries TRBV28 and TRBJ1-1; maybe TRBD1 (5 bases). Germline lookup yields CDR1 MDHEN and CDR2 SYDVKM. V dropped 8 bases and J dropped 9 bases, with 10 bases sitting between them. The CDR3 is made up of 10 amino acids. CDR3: CASGHQQAFF. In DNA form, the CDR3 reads TGTGCCAGCGGACACCAGCAAGCTTTCTTT.

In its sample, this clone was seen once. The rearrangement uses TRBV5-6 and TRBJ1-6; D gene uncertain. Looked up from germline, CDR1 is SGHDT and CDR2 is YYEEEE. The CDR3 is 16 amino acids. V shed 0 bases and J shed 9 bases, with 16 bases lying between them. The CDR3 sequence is CASSLVAVRGISPLHF. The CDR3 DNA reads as TGTGCCAGCAGCTTGGTGGCAGTCCGTGGGATTTCACCCCTCCACTTT. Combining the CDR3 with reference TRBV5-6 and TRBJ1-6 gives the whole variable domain DAGVTQSPTHLIKTRGQQVTLRCSPKSGHDTVSWYQQALGQGPQFIFQYYEEEERQRGNFPDRFSGHQFPNYSSELNVNALLLGDSALYLCASSLVAVRGISPLHFGNGTRLTVT.

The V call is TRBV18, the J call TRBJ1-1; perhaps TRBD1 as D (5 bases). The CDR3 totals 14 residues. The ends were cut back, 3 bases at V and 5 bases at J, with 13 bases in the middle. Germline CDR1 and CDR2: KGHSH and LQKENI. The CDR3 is CASSPGDDGTEAFF. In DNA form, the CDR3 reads TGTGCCAGCTCACCTGGGGACGACGGAACTGAAGCTTTCTTT.

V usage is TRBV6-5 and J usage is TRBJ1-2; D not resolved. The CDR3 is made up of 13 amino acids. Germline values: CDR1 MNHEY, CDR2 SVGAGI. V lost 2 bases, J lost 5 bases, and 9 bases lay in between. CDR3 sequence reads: CASSYSAAYGYTF. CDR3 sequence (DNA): TGTGCCAGCAGTTACAGCGCAGCTTATGGCTACACCTTC.

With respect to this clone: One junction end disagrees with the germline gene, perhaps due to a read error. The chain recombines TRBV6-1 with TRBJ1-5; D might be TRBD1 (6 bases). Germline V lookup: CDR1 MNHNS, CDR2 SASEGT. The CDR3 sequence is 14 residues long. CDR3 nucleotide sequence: TGTGCCGGCAGTTATCGTCAGGGGTCTCAGCCCCAGCATTTT. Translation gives CAGSYRQGSQPQHF.

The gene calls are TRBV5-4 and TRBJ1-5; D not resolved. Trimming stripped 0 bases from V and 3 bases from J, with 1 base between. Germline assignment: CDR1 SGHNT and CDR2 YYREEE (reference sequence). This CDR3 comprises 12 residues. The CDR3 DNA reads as TGTGCCAGCAGCTTGGACAATCAGCCCCAGCATTTT. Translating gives CASSLDNQPQHF.

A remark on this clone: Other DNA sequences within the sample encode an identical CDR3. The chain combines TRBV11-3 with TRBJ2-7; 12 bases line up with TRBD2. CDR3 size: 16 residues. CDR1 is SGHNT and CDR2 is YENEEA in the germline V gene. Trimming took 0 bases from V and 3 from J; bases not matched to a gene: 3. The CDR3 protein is CASSLDKTSGGYEQYF. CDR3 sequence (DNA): TGTGCCAGCAGCTTAGATAAGACTAGCGGGGGCTACGAGCAGTACTTC.

The CDR3 region has the DNA TGCAGCGCCACAGTAGGCCGGAGGGGCTACACCTTC. Translating it yields CSATVGRRGYTF. The chain links TRBV29-1 to TRBJ1-2; D call uncertain. The CDR3 is made up of 12 amino acids. V lost 7 bases and J 8 bases, leaving 17 bases between the germline ends. Germline V gene sequence: CDR1 SQVTM, CDR2 ANQGSEA.

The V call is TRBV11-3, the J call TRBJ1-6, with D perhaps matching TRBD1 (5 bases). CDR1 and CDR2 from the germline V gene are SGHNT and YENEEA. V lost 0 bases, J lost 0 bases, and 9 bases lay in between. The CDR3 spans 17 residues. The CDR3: CASSLERGSSYNSPLHF. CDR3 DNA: TGTGCCAGCAGCTTAGAACGGGGGAGCTCCTATAATTCACCCCTCCACTTT.

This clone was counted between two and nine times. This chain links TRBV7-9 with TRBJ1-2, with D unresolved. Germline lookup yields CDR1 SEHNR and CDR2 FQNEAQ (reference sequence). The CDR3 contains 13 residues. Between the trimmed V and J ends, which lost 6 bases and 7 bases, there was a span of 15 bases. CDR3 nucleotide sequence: TGTGCCAGCAGACTCCAGGAGGTGGGTGGCTACACCTTC. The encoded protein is CASRLQEVGGYTF.

The DNA for the CDR3 is TGTGCCAGCAGCAAGGGAGATCAGCCCCAGCATTTT. It codes for CASSKGDQPQHF. This chain links TRBV6-5 with TRBJ1-5; D remains unclear. Trimming took 6 bases from V and 5 from J, leaving 8 bases between them. This CDR3 has 12 amino acids. Germline loops: CDR1 MNHEY, CDR2 SVGAGI.

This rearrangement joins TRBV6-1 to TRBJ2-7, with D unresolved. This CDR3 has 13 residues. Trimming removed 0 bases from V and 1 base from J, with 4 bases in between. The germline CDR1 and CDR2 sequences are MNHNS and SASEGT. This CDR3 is CASSEAPSYEQYF. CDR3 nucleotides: TGTGCCAGCAGTGAAGCCCCGTCCTACGAGCAGTACTTC.

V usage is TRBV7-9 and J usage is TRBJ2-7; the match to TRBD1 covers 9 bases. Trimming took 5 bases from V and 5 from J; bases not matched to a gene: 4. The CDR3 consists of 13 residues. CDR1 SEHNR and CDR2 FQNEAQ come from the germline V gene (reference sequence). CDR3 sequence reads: CASSHRQGDEQYF. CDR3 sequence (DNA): TGTGCCAGCAGCCACCGACAGGGGGACGAGCAGTACTTC.

The CDR3 protein is CASNQRAGDTEAFF. CDR3 DNA sequence: TGTGCCAGCAACCAGAGGGCTGGGGACACTGAAGCTTTCTTT. J is TRBJ1-1 and V is TRBV5-5; no clear D gene. The ends were cut back, 6 bases at V and 3 bases at J, with 15 bases in the middle. The germline V gene has CDR1 SGHKS and CDR2 YYEKEE (reference sequence). The CDR3 consists of 14 residues. Complete variable domain (other parts from reference TRBV5-5 and TRBJ1-1): DAGVTQSPTHLIKTRGQQVTLRCSPISGHKSVSWYQQVLGQGPQFIFQYYEKEERGRGNFPDRFSARQFPNYSSELNVNALLLGDSALYLCASNQRAGDTEAFFGQGTRLTVV.

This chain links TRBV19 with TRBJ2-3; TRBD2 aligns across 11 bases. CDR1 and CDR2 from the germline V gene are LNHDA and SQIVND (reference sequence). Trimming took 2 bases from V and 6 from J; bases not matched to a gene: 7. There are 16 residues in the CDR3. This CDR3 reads CASSINSGGARDTQYF. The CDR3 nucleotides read TGTGCCAGTAGTATAAATAGCGGGGGGGCCAGGGATACGCAGTATTTT.

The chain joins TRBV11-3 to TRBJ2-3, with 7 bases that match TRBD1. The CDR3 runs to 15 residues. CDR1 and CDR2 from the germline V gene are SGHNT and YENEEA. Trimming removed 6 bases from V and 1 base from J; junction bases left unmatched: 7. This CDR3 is CASSPGQTRTDTQYF. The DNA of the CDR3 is TGTGCCAGCAGTCCGGGACAGACTCGCACAGATACGCAGTATTTT.

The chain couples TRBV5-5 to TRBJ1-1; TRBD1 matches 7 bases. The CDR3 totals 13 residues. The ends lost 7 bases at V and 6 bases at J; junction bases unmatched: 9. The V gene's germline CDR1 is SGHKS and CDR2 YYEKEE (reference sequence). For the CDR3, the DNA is TGTGCCAGCCAAAGACAGGGTAATGCTGAAGCTTTCTTT. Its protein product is CASQRQGNAEAFF.

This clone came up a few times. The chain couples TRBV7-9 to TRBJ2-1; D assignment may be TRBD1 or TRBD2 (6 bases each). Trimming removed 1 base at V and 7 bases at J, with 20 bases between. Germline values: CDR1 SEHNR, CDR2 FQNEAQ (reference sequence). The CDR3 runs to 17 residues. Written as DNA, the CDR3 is TGTGCCAGCAGCTTAGAACGGGGGCGGGTCTTTAGGAATGAGCAGTTCTTC. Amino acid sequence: CASSLERGRVFRNEQFF.

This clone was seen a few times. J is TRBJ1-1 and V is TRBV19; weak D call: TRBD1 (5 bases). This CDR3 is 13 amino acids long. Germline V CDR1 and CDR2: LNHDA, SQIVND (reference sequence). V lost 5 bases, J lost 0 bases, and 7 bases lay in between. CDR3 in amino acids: CASSGGVNTEAFF. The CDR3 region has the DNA TGTGCCAGTAGTGGGGGAGTGAACACTGAAGCTTTCTTT.

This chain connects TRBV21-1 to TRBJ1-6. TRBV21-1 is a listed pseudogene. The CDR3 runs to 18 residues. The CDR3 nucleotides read TGTGCCAGCACTATAGGGGAGGAGGGTATCCGAGAACTGTCACCCCTCCACTTT. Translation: CASTIGEEGIRELSPLHF.

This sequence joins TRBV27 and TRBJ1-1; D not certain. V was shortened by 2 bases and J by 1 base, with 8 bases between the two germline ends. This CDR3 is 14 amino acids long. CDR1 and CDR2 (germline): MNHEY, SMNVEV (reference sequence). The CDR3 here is CASSLSGRNTEAFF. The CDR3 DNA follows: TGTGCCAGCAGTTTAAGCGGGCGGAACACTGAAGCTTTCTTT.

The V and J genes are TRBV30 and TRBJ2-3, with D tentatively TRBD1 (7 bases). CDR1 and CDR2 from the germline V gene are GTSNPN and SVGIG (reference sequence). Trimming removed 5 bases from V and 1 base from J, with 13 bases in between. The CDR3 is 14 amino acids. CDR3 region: CAWGFRGGTDTQYF. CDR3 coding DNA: TGTGCCTGGGGTTTCAGGGGGGGCACAGATACGCAGTATTTT.

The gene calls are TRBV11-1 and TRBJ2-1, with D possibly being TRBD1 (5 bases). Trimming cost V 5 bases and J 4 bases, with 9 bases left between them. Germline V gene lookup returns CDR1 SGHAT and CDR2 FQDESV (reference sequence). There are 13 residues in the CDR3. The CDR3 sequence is CASSQGHYNEQFF. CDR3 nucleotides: TGTGCCAGCAGCCAAGGACATTACAATGAGCAGTTCTTC.

CDR3 DNA: TGTGCCAGCAGCTCAGGGACTGAAGCTTTCTTT. Translated, it gives CASSSGTEAFF. The rearrangement joins TRBV7-3 to TRBJ1-1, with D perhaps matching TRBD1 (5 bases). CDR3 length: 11 amino acids. Germline-derived CDR1 and CDR2 are SGHTA and FQGTGA. V lost 4 bases and J lost 5, with 5 bases in between.

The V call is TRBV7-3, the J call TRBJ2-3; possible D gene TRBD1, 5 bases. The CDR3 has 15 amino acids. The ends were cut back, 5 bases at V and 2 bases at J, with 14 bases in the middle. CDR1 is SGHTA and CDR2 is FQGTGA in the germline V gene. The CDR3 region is CASSDTGRHTDTQYF. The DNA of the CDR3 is TGTGCCAGCAGCGATACAGGACGTCACACAGATACGCAGTATTTT.